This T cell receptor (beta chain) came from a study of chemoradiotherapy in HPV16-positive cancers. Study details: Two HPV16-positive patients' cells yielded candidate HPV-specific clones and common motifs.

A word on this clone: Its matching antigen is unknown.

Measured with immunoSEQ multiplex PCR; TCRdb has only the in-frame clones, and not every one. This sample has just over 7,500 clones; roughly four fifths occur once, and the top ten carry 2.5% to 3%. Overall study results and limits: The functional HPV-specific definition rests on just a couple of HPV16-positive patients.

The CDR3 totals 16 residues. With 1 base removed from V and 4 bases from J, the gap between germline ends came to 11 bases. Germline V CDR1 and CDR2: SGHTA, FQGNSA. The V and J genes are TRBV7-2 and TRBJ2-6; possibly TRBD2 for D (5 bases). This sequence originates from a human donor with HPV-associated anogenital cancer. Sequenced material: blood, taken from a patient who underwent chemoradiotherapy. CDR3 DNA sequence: TGTGCCAGCAGCTTAGAGTCGGGGTCCGGGGCCAACGTCCTGACTTTC. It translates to CASSLESGSGANVLTF.